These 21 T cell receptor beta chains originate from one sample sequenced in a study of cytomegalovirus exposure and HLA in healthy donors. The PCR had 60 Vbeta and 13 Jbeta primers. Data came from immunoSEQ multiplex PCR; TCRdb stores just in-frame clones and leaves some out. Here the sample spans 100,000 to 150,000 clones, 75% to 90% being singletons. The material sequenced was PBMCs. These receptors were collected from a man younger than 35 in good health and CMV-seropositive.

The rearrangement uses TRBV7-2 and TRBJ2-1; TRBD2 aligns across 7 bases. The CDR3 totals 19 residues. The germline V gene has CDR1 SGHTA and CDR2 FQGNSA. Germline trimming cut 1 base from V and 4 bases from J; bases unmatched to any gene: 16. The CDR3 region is CASSLDPYLAGEIYNEQFF. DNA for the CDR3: TGTGCCAGCAGCTTAGACCCCTATTTGGCGGGGGAGATATACAATGAGCAGTTCTTC. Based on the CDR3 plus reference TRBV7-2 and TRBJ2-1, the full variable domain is GAGVSQSPSNKVTEKGKDVELRCDPISGHTALYWYRQSLGQGLEFLIYFQGNSAPDKSGLPSDRFSAERTGGSVSTLTIQRTQQEDSAVYLCASSLDPYLAGEIYNEQFFGPGTRLTVL.

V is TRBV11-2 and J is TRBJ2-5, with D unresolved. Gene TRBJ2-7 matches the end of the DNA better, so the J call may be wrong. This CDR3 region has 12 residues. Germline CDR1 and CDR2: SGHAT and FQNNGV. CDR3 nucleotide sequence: TGTGCCAGCAGCCCACGTCCCTACGAGCAGTACTTC. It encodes CASSPRPYEQYF.

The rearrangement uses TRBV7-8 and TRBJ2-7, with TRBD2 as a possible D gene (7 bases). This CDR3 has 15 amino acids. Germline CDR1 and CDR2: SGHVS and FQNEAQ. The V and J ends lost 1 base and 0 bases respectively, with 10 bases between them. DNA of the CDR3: TGTGCCAGCAGCTTAGAAGGGGGGGCCTCCTACGAGCAGTACTTC. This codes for CASSLEGGASYEQYF.

The CDR3 region has the DNA TGTGCCAGCAGCCAAGATTGGGCGGGGGGGCTTTACGAGCAGTACTTC. This gives the protein CASSQDWAGGLYEQYF. This chain links TRBV4-2 with TRBJ2-7; 9 nucleotides align to TRBD2. Per germline, CDR1 LGHNA and CDR2 YNFKEQ. V lost 0 bases to trimming and J lost 4 bases; unmatched junction nucleotides: 7. The CDR3 runs to 16 residues.

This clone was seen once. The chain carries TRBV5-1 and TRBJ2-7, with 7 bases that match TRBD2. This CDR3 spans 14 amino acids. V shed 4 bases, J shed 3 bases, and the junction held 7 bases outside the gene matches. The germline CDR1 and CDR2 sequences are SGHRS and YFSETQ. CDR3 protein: CASSTMGGIYEQYF. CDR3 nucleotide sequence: TGCGCCAGCAGCACGATGGGGGGGATCTACGAGCAGTACTTC. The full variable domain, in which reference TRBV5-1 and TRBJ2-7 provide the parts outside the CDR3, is KAGVTQTPRYLIKTRGQQVTLSCSPISGHRSVSWYQQTPGQGLQFLFEYFSETQRNKGNFPGRFSGRQFSNSRSEMNVSTLELGDSALYLCASSTMGGIYEQYFGPGTRLTVT.

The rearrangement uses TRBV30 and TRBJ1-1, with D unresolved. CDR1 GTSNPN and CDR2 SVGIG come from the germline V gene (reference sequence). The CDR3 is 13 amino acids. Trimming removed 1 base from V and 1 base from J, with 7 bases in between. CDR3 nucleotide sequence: TGTGCCTGGAGTGGGCAGGCGAACACTGAAGCTTTCTTT. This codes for CAWSGQANTEAFF.

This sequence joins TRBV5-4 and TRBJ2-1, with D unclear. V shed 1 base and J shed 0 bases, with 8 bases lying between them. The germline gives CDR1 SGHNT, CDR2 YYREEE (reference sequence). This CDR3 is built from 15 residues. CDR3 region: CASSLWPPSYNEQFF. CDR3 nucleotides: TGTGCCAGCAGCTTGTGGCCACCCTCCTACAATGAGCAGTTCTTC.

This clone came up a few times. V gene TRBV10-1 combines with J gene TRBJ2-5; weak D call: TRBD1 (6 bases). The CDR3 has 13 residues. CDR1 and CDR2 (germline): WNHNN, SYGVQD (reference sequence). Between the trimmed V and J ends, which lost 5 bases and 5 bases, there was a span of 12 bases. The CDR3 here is CASSKDSFETQYF. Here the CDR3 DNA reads TGCGCCAGCAGTAAGGACAGTTTCGAGACCCAGTACTTC.

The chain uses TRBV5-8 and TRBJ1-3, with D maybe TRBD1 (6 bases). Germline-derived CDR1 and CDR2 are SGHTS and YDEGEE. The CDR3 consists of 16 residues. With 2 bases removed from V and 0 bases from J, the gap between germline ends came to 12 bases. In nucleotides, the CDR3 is TGTGCCAGCAGCTTCACAGGGATTTTCTCTGGAAACACCATATATTTT. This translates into CASSFTGIFSGNTIYF.

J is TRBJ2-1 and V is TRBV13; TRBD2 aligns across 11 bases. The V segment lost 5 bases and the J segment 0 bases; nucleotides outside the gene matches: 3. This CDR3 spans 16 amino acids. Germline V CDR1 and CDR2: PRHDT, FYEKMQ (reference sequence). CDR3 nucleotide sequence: TGTGCCAGCAGCAAAGGACTAGCGGGCTCCTACAATGAGCAGTTCTTC. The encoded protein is CASSKGLAGSYNEQFF.

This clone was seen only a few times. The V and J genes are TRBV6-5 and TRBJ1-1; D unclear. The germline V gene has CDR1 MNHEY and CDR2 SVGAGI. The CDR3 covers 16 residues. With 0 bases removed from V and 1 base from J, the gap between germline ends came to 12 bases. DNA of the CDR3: TGTGCCAGCAGTTACTCTTGGTCGGGGAGGAACACTGAAGCTTTCTTT. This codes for CASSYSWSGRNTEAFF.

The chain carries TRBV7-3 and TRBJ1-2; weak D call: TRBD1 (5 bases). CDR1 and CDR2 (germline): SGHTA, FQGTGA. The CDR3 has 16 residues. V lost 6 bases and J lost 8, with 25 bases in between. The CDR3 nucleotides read TGTGCCAGCAGGTTGCCGACCGGGACTCCTGGGGAAGGCTACACCTTC. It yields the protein CASRLPTGTPGEGYTF. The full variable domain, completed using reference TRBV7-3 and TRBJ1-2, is GAGVSQTPSNKVTEKGKYVELRCDPISGHTALYWYRQSLGQGPEFLIYFQGTGAADDSGLPNDRFFAVRPEGSVSTLKIQRTERGDSAVYLCASRLPTGTPGEGYTFGSGTRLTVV.

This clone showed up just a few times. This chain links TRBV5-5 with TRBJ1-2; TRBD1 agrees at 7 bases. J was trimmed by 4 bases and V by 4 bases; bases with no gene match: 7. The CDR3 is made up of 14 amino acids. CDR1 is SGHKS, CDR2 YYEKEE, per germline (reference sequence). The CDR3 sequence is CASSHQGVRYGYTF. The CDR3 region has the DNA TGTGCCAGCAGCCATCAGGGGGTCCGCTATGGCTACACCTTC.

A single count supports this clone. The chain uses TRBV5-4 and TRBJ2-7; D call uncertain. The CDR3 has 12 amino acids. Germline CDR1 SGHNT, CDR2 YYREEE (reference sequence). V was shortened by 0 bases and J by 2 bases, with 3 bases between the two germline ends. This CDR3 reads CASSLAPYEQYF. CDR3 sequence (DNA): TGTGCCAGCAGCTTGGCTCCCTACGAGCAGTACTTC.

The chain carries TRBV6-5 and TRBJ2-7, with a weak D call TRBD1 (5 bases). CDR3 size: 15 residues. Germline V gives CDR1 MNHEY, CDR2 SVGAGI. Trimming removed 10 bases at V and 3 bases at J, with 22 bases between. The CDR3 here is CATTLFRTQDYEQYF. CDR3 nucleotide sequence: TGTGCCACCACGCTCTTCAGGACACAAGACTACGAGCAGTACTTC.

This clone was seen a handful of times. This chain's CDR3 is CASSQQLTGELFF. CDR3 DNA sequence: TGCGCCAGCAGTCAACAGTTGACCGGGGAGCTGTTTTTT. This chain connects TRBV10-1 to TRBJ2-2, with unresolved D. The CDR3 totals 13 residues. Germline CDR1 is WNHNN and CDR2 is SYGVQD (reference sequence). Trimming took off 5 bases at V and 5 bases at J, with 9 bases between the two ends.

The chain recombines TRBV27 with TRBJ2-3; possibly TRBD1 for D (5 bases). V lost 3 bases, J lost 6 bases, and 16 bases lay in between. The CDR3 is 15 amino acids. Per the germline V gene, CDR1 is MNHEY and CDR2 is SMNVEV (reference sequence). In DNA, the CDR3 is TGTGCCAGCAGTTTCCTGACAGCGCCTGGGGATACGCAGTATTTT. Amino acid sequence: CASSFLTAPGDTQYF.

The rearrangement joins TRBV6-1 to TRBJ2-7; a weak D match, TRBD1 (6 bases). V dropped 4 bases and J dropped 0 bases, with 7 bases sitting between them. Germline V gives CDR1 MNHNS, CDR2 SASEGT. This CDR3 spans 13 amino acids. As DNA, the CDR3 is TGTGCCAGCAGTGGGACAGTCTCCTACGAGCAGTACTTC. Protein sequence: CASSGTVSYEQYF.

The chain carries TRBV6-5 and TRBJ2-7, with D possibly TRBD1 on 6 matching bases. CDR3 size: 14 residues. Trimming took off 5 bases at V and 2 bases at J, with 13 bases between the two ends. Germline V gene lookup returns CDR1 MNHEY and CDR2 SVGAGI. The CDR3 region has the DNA TGTGCCAGCAGTCCCGGAGGACAGACCTACGAGCAGTACTTC. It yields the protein CASSPGGQTYEQYF.

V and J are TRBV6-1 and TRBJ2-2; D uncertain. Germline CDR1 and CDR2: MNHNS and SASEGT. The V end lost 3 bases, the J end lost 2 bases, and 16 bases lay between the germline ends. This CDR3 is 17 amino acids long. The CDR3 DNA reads TGTGCCAGCAGTGAGTTGGCTGCCTTCCTCAACACCGGGGAGCTGTTTTTT. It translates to CASSELAAFLNTGELFF.

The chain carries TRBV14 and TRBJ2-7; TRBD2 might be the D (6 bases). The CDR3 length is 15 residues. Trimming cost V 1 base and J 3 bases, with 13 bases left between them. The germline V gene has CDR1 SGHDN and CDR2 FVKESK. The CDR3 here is CASSQGWGLIYEQYF. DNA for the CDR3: TGTGCCAGCAGCCAAGGCTGGGGACTTATCTACGAGCAGTACTTC. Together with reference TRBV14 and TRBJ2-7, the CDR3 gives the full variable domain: EAGVTQFPSHSVIEKGQTVTLRCDPISGHDNLYWYRRVMGKEIKFLLHFVKESKQDESGMPNNRFLAERTGGTYSTLKVQPAELEDSGVYFCASSQGWGLIYEQYFGPGTRLTVT.